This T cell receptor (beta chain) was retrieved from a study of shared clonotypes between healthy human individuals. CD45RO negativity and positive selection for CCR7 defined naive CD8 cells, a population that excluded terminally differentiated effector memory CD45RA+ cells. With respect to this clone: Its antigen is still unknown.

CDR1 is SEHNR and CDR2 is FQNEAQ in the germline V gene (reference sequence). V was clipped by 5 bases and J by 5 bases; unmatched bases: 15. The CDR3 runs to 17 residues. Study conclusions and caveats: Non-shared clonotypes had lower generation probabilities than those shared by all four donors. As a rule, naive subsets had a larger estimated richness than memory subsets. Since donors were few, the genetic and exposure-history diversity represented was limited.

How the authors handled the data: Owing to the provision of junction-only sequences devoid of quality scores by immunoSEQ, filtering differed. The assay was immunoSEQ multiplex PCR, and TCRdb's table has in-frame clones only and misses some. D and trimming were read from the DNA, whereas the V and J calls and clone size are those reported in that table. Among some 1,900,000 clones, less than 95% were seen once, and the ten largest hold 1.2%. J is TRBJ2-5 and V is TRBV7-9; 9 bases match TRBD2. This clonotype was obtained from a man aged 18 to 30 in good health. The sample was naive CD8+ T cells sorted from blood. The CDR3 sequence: CASSPPLAGRPGETQYF. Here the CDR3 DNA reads TGTGCCAGCAGCCCACCACTAGCGGGCCGCCCCGGGGAGACCCAGTACTTC.